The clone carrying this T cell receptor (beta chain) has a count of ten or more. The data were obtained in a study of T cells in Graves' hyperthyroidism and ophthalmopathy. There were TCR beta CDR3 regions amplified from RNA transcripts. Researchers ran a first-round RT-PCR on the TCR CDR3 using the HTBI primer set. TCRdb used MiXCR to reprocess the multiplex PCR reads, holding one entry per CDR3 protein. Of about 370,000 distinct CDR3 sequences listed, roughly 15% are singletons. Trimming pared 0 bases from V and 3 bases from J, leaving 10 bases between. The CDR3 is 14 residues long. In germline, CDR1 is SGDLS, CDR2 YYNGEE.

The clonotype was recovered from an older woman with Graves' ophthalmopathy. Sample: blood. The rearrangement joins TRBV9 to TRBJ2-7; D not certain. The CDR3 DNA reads TGTGCCAGCAGCGTAGCTGGGCAGTTCTACGAGCAGTACTTC. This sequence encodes CASSVAGQFYEQYF.